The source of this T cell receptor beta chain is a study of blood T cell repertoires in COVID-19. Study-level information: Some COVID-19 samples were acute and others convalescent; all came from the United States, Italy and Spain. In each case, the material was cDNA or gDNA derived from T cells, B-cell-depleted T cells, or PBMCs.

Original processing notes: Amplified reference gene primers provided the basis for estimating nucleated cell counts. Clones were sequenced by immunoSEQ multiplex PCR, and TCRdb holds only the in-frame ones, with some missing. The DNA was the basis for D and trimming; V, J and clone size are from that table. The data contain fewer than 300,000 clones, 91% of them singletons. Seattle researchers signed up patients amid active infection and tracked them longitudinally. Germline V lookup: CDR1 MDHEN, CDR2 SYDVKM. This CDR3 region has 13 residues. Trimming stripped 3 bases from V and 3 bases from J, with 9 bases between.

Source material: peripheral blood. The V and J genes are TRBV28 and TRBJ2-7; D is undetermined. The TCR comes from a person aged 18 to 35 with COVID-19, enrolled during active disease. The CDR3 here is CASSFHSLYEQYF. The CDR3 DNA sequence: TGTGCCAGCAGTTTTCACAGCCTCTACGAGCAGTACTTC.